The T cell receptor (beta chain) described here comes from a study of T cells in Graves' hyperthyroidism and ophthalmopathy. Whole-study context: Peripheral blood was secured at the point of initial diagnosis, before any treatment.

Those patients with uncontrolled infection, other autoimmune disease, pregnancy or lactation were excluded. From around 11 ml of fresh peripheral blood, PBMCs were isolated. V lost 3 bases to trimming and J lost 5 bases; unmatched junction nucleotides: 8. CDR1 is KGHDR, CDR2 SFDVKD, per germline. This CDR3 region has 15 residues. There were TCR beta CDR3 regions amplified from RNA transcripts. A set of HTBI primers served as the primers for a first-round RT-PCR of the TCR CDR3. TCRdb re-derived calls from the multiplex PCR reads in MiXCR, one entry per CDR3 protein. The sample includes about 560,000 distinct CDR3 sequences, 15% to 20% of them seen just once.

The receptor was derived from a woman aged 18 to 35 with Graves' hyperthyroidism. The sample taken for sequencing was blood. The chain joins TRBV24-1 to TRBJ2-7, with 8 bases identical to TRBD1. This chain's CDR3 is CATSDEGTGHHEQYF. In DNA form, the CDR3 reads TGTGCCACCAGTGATGAAGGGACAGGTCACCACGAGCAGTACTTC.